The sequence of this T cell receptor (beta chain) was determined in a study of blood T cell repertoires in COVID-19. Turning to the study itself: Samples came from the United States, Italy and Spain, spanning acute and convalescent COVID-19. The cDNA or gDNA used as material had been derived from T cells, B-cell-depleted T cells, or PBMCs.

Between the trimmed V and J ends, which lost 2 bases and 8 bases, there was a span of 12 bases. CDR1 and CDR2 from the germline V gene are SEHNR and FQNEAQ (reference sequence). The CDR3 is 14 amino acids. In the authors' workflow: Reference gene primers were amplified, and this amplification served to estimate nucleated cell counts. Clones were sequenced by immunoSEQ multiplex PCR, and TCRdb holds only the in-frame ones, with some missing. V and J calls plus clone size are reproduced from that table; the DNA served to infer D and trimming. This repertoire shows approximately 74,000 clones, almost 80% found once; its top ten account for approximately 15%.

The material sequenced was peripheral blood. The rearrangement joins TRBV7-9 to TRBJ1-4; a possible D gene is TRBD1 (6 bases). The receptor comes from a man between 60 and 70 years old with acute or convalescent COVID-19. CDR3 DNA sequence: TGTGCCAGCAGCTTAACAACAGGGTGGGAAAAACTGTTTTTT. Its protein is CASSLTTGWEKLFF.